Shown below are 23 T cell receptor beta chains from a single sample sequenced in a study of blood T cell repertoires in COVID-19. The protocol was immunoSEQ multiplex PCR, while the TCRdb copy is restricted to in-frame clones and leaves out a portion. The sample includes 35,000 to 50,000 clones, nearly 90% seen only once; the top ten take around 4.7%. Sequenced input: peripheral blood. The receptors come from a man aged 60 to 69 with acute or convalescent COVID-19.

V usage is TRBV2 and J usage is TRBJ2-3; no reliable D call. The length of the CDR3 is 11 residues. The V end was cut by 4 bases, the J end by 4 bases, with 3 bases between. The germline CDR1 and CDR2 sequences are SNHLY and FYNNEI. The CDR3 is CASSVSDTQYF. CDR3 coding DNA: TGTGCCAGCAGTGTATCAGATACGCAGTATTTT.

The genes are TRBV28 and TRBJ2-2; TRBD2 matches 11 bases. V lost 5 bases, J lost 4 bases, and 15 bases stayed unmatched. Germline CDR1 reads MDHEN; CDR2 reads SYDVKM. The CDR3 runs to 19 residues. This CDR3 is CASSRGGLAGGPSTGELFF. The CDR3 DNA is TGTGCCAGCAGTAGGGGCGGGTTAGCGGGGGGGCCGAGCACCGGGGAGCTGTTTTTT.

The rearrangement joins TRBV9 to TRBJ1-5; 7 positions agree with TRBD1. Per germline, CDR1 SGDLS and CDR2 YYNGEE. This CDR3 spans 15 amino acids. The J segment lost 4 bases and the V segment lost 2 bases, leaving 6 bases of the junction unmatched. The CDR3 bases are TGTGCCAGCAGCGTCTCCGGGACAGAGAATCAGCCCCAGCATTTT. Translated: CASSVSGTENQPQHF.

The gene calls are TRBV9 and TRBJ1-4; TRBD1 is a possible D gene (6 bases). Germline CDR1 is SGDLS and CDR2 is YYNGEE. This CDR3 spans 15 amino acids. V gave up 4 bases and J gave up 2 bases, with 12 bases separating them. CDR3 region: CASSSTGITNEKLFF. The CDR3 nucleotides read TGTGCCAGCAGCTCAACAGGGATCACTAATGAAAAACTGTTTTTT.

The chain has TRBV2 and TRBJ1-5; TRBD1 matches 7 bases. CDR3 length: 13 residues. Germline assignment: CDR1 SNHLY and CDR2 FYNNEI. V lost 7 bases and J lost 6; bases outside the gene matches: 6. The CDR3 loop is CASTIQGVQPQHF. The DNA of the CDR3 is TGTGCCAGCACCATTCAGGGGGTTCAGCCCCAGCATTTT.

The J gene is TRBJ2-3, the V gene TRBV27, with 16 bases aligning to TRBD2. After removal of 3 bases from V and 5 bases from J, the junction contained 2 bases not matched to a gene. CDR1 is MNHEY and CDR2 is SMNVEV in the germline V gene (reference sequence). CDR3 length equals 16 residues. The CDR3 DNA sequence: TGTGCCAGCAGTTTTGGGACTAGCGGGGGGGTAGATACGCAGTATTTT. It specifies CASSFGTSGGVDTQYF.

The rearrangement joins TRBV7-2 to TRBJ1-1; D is perhaps TRBD1 (5 bases). The V end lost 5 bases, the J end lost 6 bases, and 13 bases lay between the germline ends. The length of the CDR3 is 13 residues. Looked up from germline, CDR1 is SGHTA and CDR2 is FQGNSA. CDR3 bases: TGTGCCAGCAGCCCCCAGGGCTTTGCTGAAGCTTTCTTT. Its protein product is CASSPQGFAEAFF.

V usage is TRBV6-6 and J usage is TRBJ1-2; the D gene is possibly TRBD1 (5 bases). V was shortened by 5 bases and J by 5 bases, with 18 bases between the two germline ends. The CDR3 runs to 15 residues. Germline lookup yields CDR1 MNHNY and CDR2 SVGAGI (reference sequence). Written as DNA, the CDR3 is TGTGCCAGCAGTACTCCCCTAGGGGAGGGGTATGGCTACACCTTC. This codes for CASSTPLGEGYGYTF.

The J gene is TRBJ1-5, the V gene TRBV19; TRBD1 aligns across 10 bases. From germline, CDR1 is LNHDA and CDR2 SQIVND (reference sequence). With 5 bases clipped from V and 4 bases from J, the junction kept 8 bases outside the gene matches. This CDR3 is built from 16 residues. DNA for the CDR3: TGTGCCAGTAGTCCATGGGGACAGGGGAGTAATCAGCCCCAGCATTTT. Amino acid sequence: CASSPWGQGSNQPQHF.

This clone was seen a handful of times. The chain links TRBV10-3 to TRBJ1-2, with unresolved D. CDR1 ENHRY and CDR2 SYGVKD come from the germline V gene. V dropped 2 bases and J dropped 1 base, with 14 bases sitting between them. The CDR3 has 16 amino acids. In DNA, the CDR3 is TGTGCCATCAGTGAGCCCAGTTTCGGAGATAACTATGGCTACACCTTC. This encodes CAISEPSFGDNYGYTF.

The chain carries TRBV30 and TRBJ1-1; D is uncertain. V was cut by 8 bases and J by 1 base, with 17 bases left in between. The CDR3 runs 14 residues. Germline V gene sequence: CDR1 GTSNPN, CDR2 SVGIG (reference sequence). CDR3 loop: CASVVPRKNTEAFF. CDR3 sequence (DNA): TGTGCCAGTGTGGTTCCCAGAAAGAACACTGAAGCTTTCTTT.

This sequence joins TRBV7-3 and TRBJ1-1; D uncertain. Per the germline V gene, CDR1 is SGHTA and CDR2 is FQGTGA. The CDR3 length is 12 residues. Trimming removed 9 bases from V and 2 bases from J, with 10 bases in between. CDR3 bases: TGTGCCAGGGGTCGGAGTAACACTGAAGCTTTCTTT. It yields the protein CARGRSNTEAFF.

This clone was counted a single time. The chain links TRBV4-2 to TRBJ1-1; tentatively, D is TRBD1 (6 bases). CDR1 and CDR2 from the germline V gene are LGHNA and YNFKEQ. The CDR3 consists of 15 residues. Trimming shortened V by 1 base and J by 3 bases, and 12 bases separated the two germline ends. The DNA of the CDR3 is TGTGCCAGCAGCCAAGGACAGGTGGGGGACACTGAAGCTTTCTTT. Translated: CASSQGQVGDTEAFF.

As to this clone: Other DNA sequences within the sample encode an identical CDR3. This chain uses TRBV29-1 with TRBJ1-3; a weak D match, TRBD1 (6 bases). From germline, CDR1 is SQVTM and CDR2 ANQGSEA. This CDR3 is built from 12 residues. V dropped 3 bases and J dropped 4 bases, with 7 bases sitting between them. Here the CDR3 reads CSVETGGNTIYF. CDR3 sequence (DNA): TGCAGCGTTGAGACAGGCGGAAACACCATATATTTT.

The chain couples TRBV6-1 to TRBJ2-7; TRBD2 matches 14 bases. The V segment lost 3 bases and the J segment 7 bases; nucleotides outside the gene matches: 5. Germline loops: CDR1 MNHNS, CDR2 SASEGT. The CDR3 is 15 amino acids. The CDR3 sequence is CASSDRLAGGREQYF. The DNA for the CDR3 is TGTGCCAGCAGTGACCGACTAGCGGGGGGGCGTGAGCAGTACTTC.

V gene TRBV10-1 combines with J gene TRBJ2-2, with 9 bases fitting TRBD2. After removal of 6 bases from V and 3 bases from J, the junction contained 14 bases not matched to a gene. The CDR3 runs 18 residues. Germline CDR1 reads WNHNN; CDR2 reads SYGVQD (reference sequence). CDR3: CASSRESGGPFDTGELFF. CDR3 bases: TGCGCCAGCAGCCGCGAGAGCGGGGGGCCCTTCGACACCGGGGAGCTGTTTTTT.

J is TRBJ1-1 and V is TRBV27; D possibly corresponds to TRBD1 (6 bases). This CDR3 contains 16 residues. Germline V gives CDR1 MNHEY, CDR2 SMNVEV (reference sequence). Trimming took 3 bases from V and 0 from J, leaving 14 bases between them. CDR3 DNA: TGTGCCAGCAGTTTCCGTGCGGGGGCCCTGAACACTGAAGCTTTCTTT. It specifies CASSFRAGALNTEAFF.

CDR3 sequence: CASSFGSGGYLETQYF. The CDR3 nucleotides read TGTGCCAGCAGTTTCGGGAGCGGGGGGTATTTGGAGACCCAGTACTTC. The chain employs TRBV6-2 or TRBV6-3 and TRBJ2-5; 9 bases are shared with TRBD2. V shed 4 bases and J 5 bases; nucleotides not matched to a gene: 11. Per the germline V gene, CDR1 is MNHEY and CDR2 is SVGEGT. The CDR3 extends over 16 amino acids.

The CDR3 DNA is TGTGCCAGCAGTCCGGACATCTATGGCTACACCTTC. Translating gives CASSPDIYGYTF. The rearrangement uses TRBV2 and TRBJ1-2; a possible D gene is TRBD1 (5 bases). Trimming left V 5 bases short and J 4 bases short, with 8 bases between. Germline CDR1 SNHLY, CDR2 FYNNEI. The CDR3 loop spans 12 amino acids.

V is TRBV9 and J is TRBJ1-2, with 8 bases fitting TRBD1. Germline V gene data show CDR1 as SGDLS and CDR2 as YYNGEE. The CDR3 is 15 residues long. J was trimmed by 7 bases and V by 4 bases; bases with no gene match: 12. CDR3 amino acids: CASSFKTGTGSGYTF. CDR3 nucleotide sequence: TGTGCCAGCAGCTTTAAAACCGGGACAGGCAGTGGCTACACCTTC.

The chain recombines TRBV11-3 with TRBJ2-5; a weak D match, TRBD2 (5 bases). CDR1 SGHNT and CDR2 YENEEA come from the germline V gene. CDR3 length: 13 residues. The V and J ends lost 3 bases and 4 bases respectively, with 9 bases between them. Here the CDR3 DNA reads TGTGCCAGCAGCTTTCCTCGGGGAGAGACCCAGTACTTC. It specifies CASSFPRGETQYF.

This chain connects TRBV5-1 to TRBJ1-1, with a possible D match to TRBD1 (6 bases). Per the germline V gene, CDR1 is SGHRS and CDR2 is YFSETQ. The CDR3 has 15 residues. V was trimmed by 0 bases and J by 6 bases, leaving 15 bases between them. The chain's CDR3 is CASSLGQQGTAEAFF. The DNA for the CDR3 is TGCGCCAGCAGCTTGGGCCAACAGGGAACCGCTGAAGCTTTCTTT.

J is TRBJ2-7 and V is TRBV30, with TRBD2 matching over 10 bases. From germline, CDR1 is GTSNPN and CDR2 SVGIG (reference sequence). The ends lost 3 bases at V and 2 bases at J; junction bases unmatched: 10. There are 16 residues in the CDR3. The CDR3 region is CAWRTPWTSGAYEQYF. The DNA of the CDR3 is TGTGCCTGGAGGACGCCATGGACTAGCGGAGCCTACGAGCAGTACTTC.